The 31 T cell receptor beta chains below all came from one sample that was sequenced in a study of blood T cell repertoires in COVID-19. Clones were sequenced by immunoSEQ multiplex PCR, and TCRdb holds only the in-frame ones, with some missing. The data hold more than 350,000 clones, with about 88% observed a single time. Sequencing was performed on PBMCs or T cells enriched from blood (not recorded which). The receptor source for this set is a woman younger than 30 who had been exposed to COVID-19.

The rearrangement links TRBV7-9 to TRBJ1-2; no firm D call. This CDR3 has 11 amino acids. V was pared by 8 bases and J by 8 bases, with 12 bases between. Germline values: CDR1 SEHNR, CDR2 FQNEAQ (reference sequence). CDR3 nucleotides: TGTGCCAGCCCCCTTGGGAGGGGCTACACCTTC. Protein: CASPLGRGYTF.

The gene calls are TRBV5-1 and TRBJ2-5, with D perhaps matching TRBD2 (6 bases). The V gene's germline CDR1 is SGHRS and CDR2 YFSETQ. The CDR3 covers 16 residues. Deletions cut 0 bases from V and 5 bases from J, with 17 bases between. The CDR3 DNA follows: TGCGCCAGCAGCTTGGCCCCACTAGCTGTCCGCGAGACCCAGTACTTC. Protein product: CASSLAPLAVRETQYF. Full variable domain (missing parts from reference TRBV5-1 and TRBJ2-5): KAGVTQTPRYLIKTRGQQVTLSCSPISGHRSVSWYQQTPGQGLQFLFEYFSETQRNKGNFPGRFSGRQFSNSRSEMNVSTLELGDSALYLCASSLAPLAVRETQYFGPGTRLLVL.

As DNA, the CDR3 is TGTGCCAGCAGCCCCCGGACAGGGAGCGGGGTAAACTATGGCTACACCTTC. It translates to CASSPRTGSGVNYGYTF. This chain connects TRBV7-9 to TRBJ1-2; TRBD1 agrees at 8 bases. This CDR3 spans 17 amino acids. Per germline, CDR1 SEHNR and CDR2 FQNEAQ (reference sequence). J was trimmed by 2 bases and V by 5 bases; bases with no gene match: 13. Together with reference TRBV7-9 and TRBJ1-2, the CDR3 gives the full variable domain: DTGVSQNPRHKITKRGQNVTFRCDPISEHNRLYWYRQTLGQGPEFLTYFQNEAQLEKSRLLSDRFSAERPKGSFSTLEIQRTEQGDSAMYLCASSPRTGSGVNYGYTFGSGTRLTVV.

The rearrangement joins TRBV28 to TRBJ1-6, with D tentatively TRBD1 (5 bases). Trimming pared 3 bases from V and 10 bases from J, leaving 16 bases between. This CDR3 comprises 15 residues. Germline V gene data show CDR1 as MDHEN and CDR2 as SYDVKM. CDR3 amino acids: CASSLGGTRQSPLHF. CDR3 nucleotides: TGTGCCAGCAGTTTGGGGGGGACGCGCCAATCACCCCTCCACTTT.

The rearrangement joins TRBV7-2 to TRBJ2-3, with D possibly matching TRBD2 (5 bases). Trimming left V 0 bases short and J 7 bases short, with 8 bases between. This CDR3 comprises 13 residues. From germline, CDR1 is SGHTA and CDR2 FQGNSA. The CDR3 region is CASSLAGSHTQYF. The CDR3 DNA sequence: TGTGCCAGCAGCTTAGCGGGGAGTCATACGCAGTATTTT. Variable domain in full (rest from reference TRBV7-2 and TRBJ2-3): GAGVSQSPSNKVTEKGKDVELRCDPISGHTALYWYRQSLGQGLEFLIYFQGNSAPDKSGLPSDRFSAERTGGSVSTLTIQRTQQEDSAVYLCASSLAGSHTQYFGPGTRLTVL.

As regards this clone: Other nucleotide sequences in the sample specify the same CDR3. J is TRBJ2-7 and V is TRBV19; D remains unclear. There are 13 residues in the CDR3. Trimming took off 1 base at V and 3 bases at J, with 7 bases between the two ends. The germline CDR1 and CDR2 sequences are LNHDA and SQIVND (reference sequence). CDR3 coding DNA: TGTGCCAGTAGTATAGGACTGAGCTACGAGCAGTACTTC. It is translated as CASSIGLSYEQYF.

The rearrangement joins TRBV6-5 to TRBJ1-4; TRBD1 aligns across 9 bases. There are 15 residues in the CDR3. The junction had 7 bases not matched to a gene; V was cut back by 3 bases and J by 8 bases. Germline V gene lookup returns CDR1 MNHEY and CDR2 SVGAGI. The CDR3 nucleotides read TGTGCCAGCAGTTATACGGGACAGGGTGGAGAAAAACTGTTTTTT. Amino acids: CASSYTGQGGEKLFF.

The chain joins TRBV19 to TRBJ1-6, with a possible D match to TRBD1 (6 bases). This CDR3 has 13 amino acids. Germline CDR1 is LNHDA and CDR2 is SQIVND (reference sequence). V was trimmed by 9 bases and J by 6 bases, leaving 12 bases between them. The CDR3 region has the DNA TGTGCCAGCCGGACAGTGTTTAATTCACCCCTCCACTTT. Its protein is CASRTVFNSPLHF.

V is TRBV3-1 (or the pseudogene TRBV3-2) and J is TRBJ2-7, with TRBD1 matching over 9 bases. From germline, CDR1 is LGHDT and CDR2 YNNKEL (reference sequence). This CDR3 has 13 residues. V trimming: 8 bases; J trimming: 3 bases; junction bases outside the gene matches: 5. The chain's CDR3 is CASSRTGVYEQYF. The CDR3 coding sequence is TGTGCCAGCTCCCGGACAGGGGTCTACGAGCAGTACTTC.

This clone has just one count. The J gene is TRBJ1-3, the V gene TRBV6-5; D is unclear. This CDR3 comprises 15 residues. Germline V lookup: CDR1 MNHEY, CDR2 SVGAGI. Trimming left V 2 bases short and J 2 bases short, with 10 bases between. The CDR3 nucleotides are TGTGCCAGCAGTTACGGAGTGCCGACTGGAAACACCATATATTTT. As protein: CASSYGVPTGNTIYF.

The chain employs TRBV18 and TRBJ1-2, with 8 bases aligning to TRBD1. The CDR3 is 14 residues long. Germline V gene lookup returns CDR1 KGHSH and CDR2 LQKENI. V lost 2 bases, J lost 6 bases, and 5 bases stayed unmatched. This CDR3 is CASSPSGQENGYTF. The CDR3, as DNA: TGTGCCAGCTCACCATCGGGACAGGAGAATGGCTACACCTTC.

V and J are TRBV30 and TRBJ1-1, with D maybe TRBD1 (6 bases). V gave up 1 base and J gave up 1 base, with 19 bases separating them. The CDR3 extends over 17 amino acids. Germline V CDR1 and CDR2: GTSNPN, SVGIG (reference sequence). DNA for the CDR3: TGTGCCTGGAGTGGAAACCGTAACAGGGTAGGGAACACTGAAGCTTTCTTT. Its protein product is CAWSGNRNRVGNTEAFF.

The chain employs TRBV7-6 and TRBJ2-6; no clear D. The CDR3 spans 15 residues. Trimming pared 5 bases from V and 1 base from J, leaving 9 bases between. Germline CDR1 is SGHVS and CDR2 is FNYEAQ. The CDR3 spells CASSGPASGANVLTF. For the CDR3, the DNA is TGTGCCAGCAGCGGGCCCGCTTCTGGGGCCAACGTCCTGACTTTC.

This rearrangement joins TRBV3-1 (or the pseudogene TRBV3-2) to TRBJ1-2; D is possibly TRBD1 (5 bases). V was shortened by 4 bases and J by 9 bases, with 18 bases between the two germline ends. The germline gives CDR1 LGHDT, CDR2 YNNKEL (reference sequence). The CDR3 sequence is 14 residues long. Here the CDR3 DNA reads TGTGCCAGCAGCCGCGCAGCCAGGGATGATAGCTACACCTTC. It yields the protein CASSRAARDDSYTF.

Of note for this clone: Compared with germline, one end of the junction differs, possibly owing to a read error. The chain uses TRBV6-1 and TRBJ1-6; maybe TRBD1 (5 bases). The length of the CDR3 is 17 residues. Germline assignment: CDR1 MNHNS and CDR2 SASEGT. CDR3 sequence reads: CASGERGRASYNSPLHF. For the CDR3, the DNA is TGTGCCAGCGGTGAAAGGGGAAGAGCGTCCTATAATTCACCCCTCCACTTT.

This clone was observed at least ten times. The rearrangement links TRBV29-1 to TRBJ2-7; the match to TRBD1 covers 9 bases. Germline V gene lookup returns CDR1 SQVTM and CDR2 ANQGSEA. This CDR3 is 12 amino acids long. Trimming at V came to 4 bases and at J to 6 bases, leaving 4 bases not matched to a gene. This CDR3 reads CSVVRQGGEQYF. The DNA of the CDR3 is TGCAGCGTTGTTCGACAGGGGGGCGAGCAGTACTTC.

The gene calls are TRBV6-2 or TRBV6-3 and TRBJ1-1; TRBD1 agrees at 11 bases. With V trimmed by 0 bases and J by 4 bases, 7 bases remained unmatched. The germline gives CDR1 MNHEY, CDR2 SVGEGT. CDR3 length equals 17 residues. CDR3 sequence: CASSYSMDRGLGTEAFF. The CDR3 DNA is TGTGCCAGCAGTTACTCGATGGACAGGGGGCTCGGCACTGAAGCTTTCTTT.

The chain recombines TRBV9 with TRBJ2-1, with 7 positions matching TRBD1. The junction had 10 bases not matched to a gene; V was cut back by 4 bases and J by 0 bases. The length of the CDR3 is 17 residues. Germline V gives CDR1 SGDLS, CDR2 YYNGEE. The DNA for the CDR3 is TGTGCCAGCAGCCTGGGCTGGGGGACAGTCTCCTACAATGAGCAGTTCTTC. Its protein product is CASSLGWGTVSYNEQFF.

The V gene is TRBV2, the J gene TRBJ2-3, with 8 positions matching TRBD2. The V and J ends lost 6 bases and 5 bases, in that order; junction bases with no gene match: 16. Germline values: CDR1 SNHLY, CDR2 FYNNEI. The CDR3 covers 17 residues. The CDR3 here is CASSQFTASGGLDTQYF. In DNA, the CDR3 is TGTGCCAGCAGCCAATTTACCGCCAGCGGGGGTCTAGATACGCAGTATTTT.

V gene TRBV28 combines with J gene TRBJ1-2; a possible D gene is TRBD1 (6 bases). Germline CDR1 reads MDHEN; CDR2 reads SYDVKM. The V and J ends lost 2 bases and 7 bases respectively, with 11 bases between them. This CDR3 is 13 amino acids long. CDR3 DNA: TGTGCCAGCAGTTTAGTACGGGGGGCTGGCTACACCTTC. This translates into CASSLVRGAGYTF.

On this clone: This sample includes further DNA sequences coding for the same CDR3. The chain links TRBV5-1 to TRBJ2-2; D perhaps matches TRBD2 (5 bases). CDR1 is SGHRS, CDR2 YFSETQ, per germline. CDR3 length: 13 amino acids. V shed 2 bases and J shed 5 bases, with 7 bases lying between them. CDR3 nucleotides: TGCGCCAGCAGCTTTGGGGAGACCGGGGAGCTGTTTTTT. Translation gives CASSFGETGELFF.

This clone has only one observation. This rearrangement joins TRBV20-1 to TRBJ2-1, with TRBD1 as a possible D gene (5 bases). CDR1 is DFQATT, CDR2 SNEGSKA, per germline (reference sequence). Deletions cut 6 bases from V and 9 bases from J, with 12 bases between. CDR3 length equals 11 residues. As DNA, the CDR3 is TGCAGTGCAACCACCCAGGGTGAGCAGTTCTTC. The encoded protein is CSATTQGEQFF.

The V call is TRBV9, the J call TRBJ2-7; D call uncertain. CDR1 SGDLS and CDR2 YYNGEE come from the germline V gene. The CDR3 length is 12 residues. Deletions cut 1 base from V and 7 bases from J, with 9 bases between. DNA of the CDR3: TGTGCCAGCAGCGTAATTCCGGGTGAGCAGTACTTC. Residues: CASSVIPGEQYF.

The chain uses TRBV4-1 and TRBJ2-7; unclear D gene. CDR1 is MGHRA and CDR2 is YSYEKL in the germline V gene. V was clipped by 1 base and J by 5 bases, with 9 bases between them. CDR3 length equals 13 residues. CDR3 in DNA: TGCGCCAGCAGCCAAGTTGAAGGAGACGAGCAGTACTTC. It encodes CASSQVEGDEQYF.

The chain recombines TRBV24-1 with TRBJ2-1; 7 bases are shared with TRBD2. Germline V gene lookup returns CDR1 KGHDR and CDR2 SFDVKD. J gave up 0 bases and V 10 bases, and 5 bases lay outside the gene matches. The CDR3 is made up of 14 amino acids. CDR3 sequence: CATNGGSSYNEQFF. Written as DNA, the CDR3 is TGTGCCACGAACGGGGGGAGCTCCTACAATGAGCAGTTCTTC.

This clone was found once. The rearrangement links TRBV5-5 to TRBJ2-7, with TRBD1 identical over 7 bases. Germline loops: CDR1 SGHKS, CDR2 YYEKEE (reference sequence). Trimming at V came to 5 bases and at J to 0 bases, leaving 8 bases not matched to a gene. The CDR3 length is 15 residues. CDR3 nucleotide sequence: TGTGCCAGCAGAGAACAGGGGTCGAGCTCCTACGAGCAGTACTTC. Residues: CASREQGSSSYEQYF. The entire variable domain, with the rest obtained from reference TRBV5-5 and TRBJ2-7, is as follows: DAGVTQSPTHLIKTRGQQVTLRCSPISGHKSVSWYQQVLGQGPQFIFQYYEKEERGRGNFPDRFSARQFPNYSSELNVNALLLGDSALYLCASREQGSSSYEQYFGPGTRLTVT.

The chain combines TRBV6-5 with TRBJ1-1, with a tentative D call TRBD1 (6 bases). From germline, CDR1 is MNHEY and CDR2 SVGAGI. Trimming pared 8 bases from V and 6 bases from J, leaving 13 bases between. This CDR3 spans 12 amino acids. The CDR3 nucleotides are TGTGCCAGCCGGGGGGCGGGGGCTGAAGCTTTCTTT. Translation: CASRGAGAEAFF.

V and J are TRBV3-1 (or the pseudogene TRBV3-2) and TRBJ2-3, with 14 bases identical to TRBD2. Looked up from germline, CDR1 is LGHDT and CDR2 is YNNKEL (reference sequence). The CDR3 contains 19 residues. Unmatched junction bases numbered 11, after V lost 4 bases and J lost 2 bases. In nucleotides, the CDR3 is TGTGCCAGCAGCCTCAACGTTGGACTAGCGGGGGGCGTCACAGATACGCAGTATTTT. Its protein is CASSLNVGLAGGVTDTQYF.

This clone was counted between two and nine times. The rearrangement joins TRBV6-6 to TRBJ1-3; D possibly corresponds to TRBD1 (6 bases). This CDR3 is 14 amino acids long. Looked up from germline, CDR1 is MNHNY and CDR2 is SVGAGI (reference sequence). V was cut by 8 bases and J by 0 bases, with 11 bases left in between. CDR3 coding DNA: TGTGCCAGCCTGGGGGCAGACTCTGGAAACACCATATATTTT. Encoded protein: CASLGADSGNTIYF.

Here the CDR3 DNA reads TGCGCCAGCAAAGGGAGGGGAACTGAAGCTTTCTTT. Its translation is CASKGRGTEAFF. The V gene is TRBV5-1, the J gene TRBJ1-1; a weak D match, TRBD1 (5 bases). The CDR3 is 12 amino acids. Trimming removed 6 bases from V and 5 bases from J, with 11 bases in between. In germline, CDR1 is SGHRS, CDR2 YFSETQ.

This chain uses TRBV21-1 with TRBJ2-5; TRBD2 is the table's D call, not checked against the DNA. TRBV21-1 constitutes a pseudogene. This CDR3 is 16 amino acids long. The CDR3 DNA is TGTGCCAGCAGCAAAGCTAATAGCGGGGGACAAGAGACCCAGTACTTC. Its protein product is CASSKANSGGQETQYF.